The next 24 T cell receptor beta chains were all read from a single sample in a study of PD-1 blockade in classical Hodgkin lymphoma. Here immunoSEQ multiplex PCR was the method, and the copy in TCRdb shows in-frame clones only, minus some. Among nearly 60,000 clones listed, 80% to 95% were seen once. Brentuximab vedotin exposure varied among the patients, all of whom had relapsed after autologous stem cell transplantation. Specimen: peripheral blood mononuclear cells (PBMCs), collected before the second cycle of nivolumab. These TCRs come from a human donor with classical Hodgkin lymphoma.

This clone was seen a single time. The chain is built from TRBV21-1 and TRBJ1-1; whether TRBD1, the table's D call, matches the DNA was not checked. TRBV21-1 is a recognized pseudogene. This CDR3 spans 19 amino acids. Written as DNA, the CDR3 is TGTGCCAGCAGGGGCAAAAAGGACAGAAATTCCCCCCTGAACACTGAAGCTTTCTTT. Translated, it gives CASRGKKDRNSPLNTEAFF.

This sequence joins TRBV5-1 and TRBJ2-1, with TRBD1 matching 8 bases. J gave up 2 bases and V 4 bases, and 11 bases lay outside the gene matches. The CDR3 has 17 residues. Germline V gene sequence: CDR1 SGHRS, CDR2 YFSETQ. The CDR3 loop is CASSHRQAGGAYNEQFF. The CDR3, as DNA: TGCGCCAGCAGCCACCGACAGGCAGGGGGCGCCTACAATGAGCAGTTCTTC.

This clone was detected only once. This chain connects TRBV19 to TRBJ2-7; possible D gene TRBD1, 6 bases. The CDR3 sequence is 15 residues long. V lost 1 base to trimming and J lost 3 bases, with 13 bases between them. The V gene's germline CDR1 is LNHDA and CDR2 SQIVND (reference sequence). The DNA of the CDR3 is TGTGCCAGTAGTATAGGGTGGGACACGTTCTACGAGCAGTACTTC. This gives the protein CASSIGWDTFYEQYF.

The CDR3 sequence is CASLPSRGFSGNTIYF. In nucleotides, the CDR3 is TGTGCCAGCCTCCCATCCAGGGGCTTCTCTGGAAACACCATATATTTT. V and J are TRBV2 and TRBJ1-3, with TRBD1 as a possible D gene (6 bases). CDR3 length: 16 residues. Germline V gene sequence: CDR1 SNHLY, CDR2 FYNNEI. The V end lost 8 bases, the J end lost 0 bases, and 17 bases lay between the germline ends.

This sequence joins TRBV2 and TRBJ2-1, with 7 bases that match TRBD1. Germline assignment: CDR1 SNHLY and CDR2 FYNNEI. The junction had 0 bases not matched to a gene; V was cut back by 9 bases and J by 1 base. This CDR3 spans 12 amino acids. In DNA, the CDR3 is TGTGCCAGGGGACAGTCCTACAATGAGCAGTTCTTC. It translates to CARGQSYNEQFF.

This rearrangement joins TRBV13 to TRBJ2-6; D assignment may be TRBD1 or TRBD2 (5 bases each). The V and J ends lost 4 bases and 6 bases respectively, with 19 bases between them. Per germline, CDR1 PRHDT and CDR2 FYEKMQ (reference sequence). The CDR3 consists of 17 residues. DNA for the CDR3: TGTGCCAGCAGCTCAGAGGGACGCTCTCATAAGGCCAACGTCCTGACTTTC. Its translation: CASSSEGRSHKANVLTF.

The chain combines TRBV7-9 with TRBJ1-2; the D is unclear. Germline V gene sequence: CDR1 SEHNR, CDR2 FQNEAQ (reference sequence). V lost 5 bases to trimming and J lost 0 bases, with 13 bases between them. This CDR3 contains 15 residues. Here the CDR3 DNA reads TGTGCCAGCAGCGTCGCCGGGGAAGCTAACTATGGCTACACCTTC. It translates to CASSVAGEANYGYTF.

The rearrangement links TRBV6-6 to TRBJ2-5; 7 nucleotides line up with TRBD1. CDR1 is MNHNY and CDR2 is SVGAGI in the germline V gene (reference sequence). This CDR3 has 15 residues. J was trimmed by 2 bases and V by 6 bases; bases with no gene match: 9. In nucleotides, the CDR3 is TGTGCCAGCAGACTACAGGGGATCCCACAAGAGACCCAGTACTTC. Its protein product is CASRLQGIPQETQYF.

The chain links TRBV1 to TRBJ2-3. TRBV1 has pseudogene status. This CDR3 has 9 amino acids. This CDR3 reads CTWCGEQYF. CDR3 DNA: TGCACCTGGTGTGGGGAGCAGTATTTT.

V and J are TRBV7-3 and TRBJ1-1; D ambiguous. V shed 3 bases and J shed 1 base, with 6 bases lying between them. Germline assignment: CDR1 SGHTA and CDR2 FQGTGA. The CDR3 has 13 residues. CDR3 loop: CASSFRRNTEAFF. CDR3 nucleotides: TGTGCCAGCAGCTTCCGGCGGAACACTGAAGCTTTCTTT.

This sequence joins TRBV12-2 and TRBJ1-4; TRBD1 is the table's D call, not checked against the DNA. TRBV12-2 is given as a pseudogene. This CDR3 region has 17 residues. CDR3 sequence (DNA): TGTGCAAGTCGCTTAGATAGGAGGACAGCGGTGGAAGAAAAACTGTTTTTT. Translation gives CASRLDRRTAVEEKLFF.

The CDR3: CSVAEGTGELFF. As DNA, the CDR3 is TGCAGCGTTGCAGAGGGGACCGGGGAGCTGTTTTTT. The rearrangement links TRBV29-1 to TRBJ2-2; D tentatively reads TRBD1 or TRBD2 (5 bases each). Trimming shortened V by 4 bases and J by 5 bases, and 8 bases separated the two germline ends. The CDR3 has 12 residues. Per the germline V gene, CDR1 is SQVTM and CDR2 is ANQGSEA.

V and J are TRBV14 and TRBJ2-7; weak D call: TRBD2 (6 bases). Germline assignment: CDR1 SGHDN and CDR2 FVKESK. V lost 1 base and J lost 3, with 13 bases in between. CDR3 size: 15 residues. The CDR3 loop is CASSQAGTGFYEQYF. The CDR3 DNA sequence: TGTGCCAGCAGCCAAGCTGGGACTGGATTCTACGAGCAGTACTTC.

The CDR3 here is CASGRDGNEKLFF. The CDR3 DNA is TGTGCCAGCGGCCGGGACGGCAATGAAAAACTGTTTTTT. This chain links TRBV7-8 with TRBJ1-4; possibly TRBD1 for D (5 bases). The CDR3 runs 13 residues. The germline CDR1 and CDR2 sequences are SGHVS and FQNEAQ. V lost 8 bases and J lost 5, with 12 bases in between.

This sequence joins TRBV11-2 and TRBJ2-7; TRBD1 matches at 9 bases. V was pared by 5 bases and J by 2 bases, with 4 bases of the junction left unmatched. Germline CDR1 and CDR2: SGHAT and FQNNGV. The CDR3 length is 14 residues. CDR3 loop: CASSTGTGTYEQYF. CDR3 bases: TGTGCCAGCAGCACCGGGACAGGGACCTACGAGCAGTACTTC.

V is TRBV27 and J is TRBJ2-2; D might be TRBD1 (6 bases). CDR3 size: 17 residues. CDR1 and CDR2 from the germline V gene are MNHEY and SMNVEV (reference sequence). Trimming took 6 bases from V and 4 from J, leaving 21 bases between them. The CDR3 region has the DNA TGTGCCAGCAGACATAGCCTGACAGGTCCCTTCACCGGGGAGCTGTTTTTT. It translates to CASRHSLTGPFTGELFF.

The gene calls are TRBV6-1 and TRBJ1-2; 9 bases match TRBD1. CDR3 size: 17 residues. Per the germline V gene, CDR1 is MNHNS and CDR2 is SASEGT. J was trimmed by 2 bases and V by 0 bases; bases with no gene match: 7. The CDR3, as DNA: TGTGCCAGCAGTGAAGCGGGACAGGGTCGTTTAAACTATGGCTACACCTTC. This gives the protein CASSEAGQGRLNYGYTF.

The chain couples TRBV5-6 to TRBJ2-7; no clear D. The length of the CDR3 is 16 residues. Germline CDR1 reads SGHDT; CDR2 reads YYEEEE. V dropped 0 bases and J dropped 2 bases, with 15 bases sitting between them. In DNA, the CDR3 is TGTGCCAGCAGCTTGGCGGGCCAGGTTTTCACCTACGAGCAGTACTTC. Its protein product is CASSLAGQVFTYEQYF.

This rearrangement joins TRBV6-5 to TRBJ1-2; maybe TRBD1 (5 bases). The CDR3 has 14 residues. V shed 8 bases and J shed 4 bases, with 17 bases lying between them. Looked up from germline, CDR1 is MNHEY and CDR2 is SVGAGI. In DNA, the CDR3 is TGTGCCAGCGGAGTTATGACAGCCACCTATGGCTACACCTTC. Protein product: CASGVMTATYGYTF.

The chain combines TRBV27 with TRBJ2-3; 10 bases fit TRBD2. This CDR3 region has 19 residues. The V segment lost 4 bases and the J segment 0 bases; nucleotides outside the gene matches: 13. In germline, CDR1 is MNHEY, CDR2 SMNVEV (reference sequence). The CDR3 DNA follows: TGTGCCAGCAGTTCCCCTCTAGCGGGAGCCTCAATCAGCACAGATACGCAGTATTTT. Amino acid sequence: CASSSPLAGASISTDTQYF.

Written as DNA, the CDR3 is TGTGCCAGCAGTTTAGATCATAGCAATCAGCCCCAGCATTTT. It encodes CASSLDHSNQPQHF. The rearrangement uses TRBV28 and TRBJ1-5; D uncertain. The germline CDR1 and CDR2 sequences are MDHEN and SYDVKM. The V end lost 2 bases, the J end lost 0 bases, and 5 bases lay between the germline ends. The CDR3 is 14 amino acids.

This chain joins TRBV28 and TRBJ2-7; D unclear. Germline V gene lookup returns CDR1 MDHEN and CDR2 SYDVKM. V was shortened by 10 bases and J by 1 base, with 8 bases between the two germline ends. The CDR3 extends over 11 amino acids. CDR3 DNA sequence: TGTGCCACATCCGGGTCCTACGAGCAGTACTTC. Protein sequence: CATSGSYEQYF.

The CDR3 reads CASSDRPGDQPQHF. The CDR3 coding sequence is TGTGCCAGCAGTGATCGGCCAGGGGATCAGCCCCAGCATTTT. The chain employs TRBV6-1 and TRBJ1-5; D possibly corresponds to TRBD1 (6 bases). This CDR3 is built from 14 residues. Germline CDR1 MNHNS, CDR2 SASEGT. Deletions cut 3 bases from V and 5 bases from J, with 11 bases between.

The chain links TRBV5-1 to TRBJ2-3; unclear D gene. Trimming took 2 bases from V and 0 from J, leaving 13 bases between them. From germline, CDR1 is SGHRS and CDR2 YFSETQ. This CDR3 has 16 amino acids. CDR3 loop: CASSFGVQTSTDTQYF. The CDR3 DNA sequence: TGCGCCAGCAGCTTTGGGGTACAGACTAGCACAGATACGCAGTATTTT. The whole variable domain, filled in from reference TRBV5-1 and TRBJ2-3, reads KAGVTQTPRYLIKTRGQQVTLSCSPISGHRSVSWYQQTPGQGLQFLFEYFSETQRNKGNFPGRFSGRQFSNSRSEMNVSTLELGDSALYLCASSFGVQTSTDTQYFGPGTRLTVL.